The 5 T cell receptor beta chains presented below share a single source sample, sequenced in a study of T cell responses to AZD1222 COVID-19 vaccine (dated by TCRdb to about 2021). The library relied on the immunoSEQ multiplex PCR assay. This is the immuneACCESS table as TCRdb keeps it, with only in-frame sequences that have V and J called. A part of the clones is gone; compared with another copy, unresolved V genes explain less than half, and the rest is unexplained. The sample includes about 130,000 clones, with 92% observed a single time. The leading ten clones occupy roughly 3.5% of the sample. Taken with the paper, the label for time point translates to: about 28 days (+/-7) after the second vaccine dose. Material: peripheral blood, obtained 28 days after the second AZD1222 dose. Receptors were obtained from an adult who received the AZD1222 COVID-19 vaccine.

The genes are TRBV7-9 and TRBJ1-5, with D possibly being TRBD1 (5 bases). V dropped 4 bases and J dropped 10 bases, with 14 bases sitting between them. The CDR3 runs to 13 residues. Per germline, CDR1 SEHNR and CDR2 FQNEAQ (reference sequence). The CDR3 here is CASSSQGLGPQHF. The CDR3 DNA sequence: TGTGCCAGCAGCTCCCAGGGTCTAGGCCCCCAGCATTTT.

The V and J genes are TRBV11-2 and TRBJ2-1; 12 bases agree with TRBD1. With V trimmed by 1 base and J by 7 bases, 11 bases remained unmatched. Germline-derived CDR1 and CDR2 are SGHAT and FQNNGV. This CDR3 has 18 residues. CDR3 residues: CASSLGRWGTGGANEQFF. DNA for the CDR3: TGTGCCAGCAGCTTAGGTCGTTGGGGGACAGGGGGCGCGAATGAGCAGTTCTTC. Full variable domain (outside the CDR3, taken from reference TRBV11-2 and TRBJ2-1): EAGVAQSPRYKIIEKRQSVAFWCNPISGHATLYWYQQILGQGPKLLIQFQNNGVVDDSQLPKDRFSAERLKGVDSTLKIQPAKLEDSAVYLCASSLGRWGTGGANEQFFGPGTRLTVL.

In nucleotides, the CDR3 is TGCGCCAGCAGCTCCGGGACAGGGTTGAACACTGAAGCTTTCTTT. Protein: CASSSGTGLNTEAFF. The V gene is TRBV5-1, the J gene TRBJ1-1; 9 positions agree with TRBD1. The V and J ends lost 3 bases and 0 bases, in that order; junction bases with no gene match: 3. Germline-derived CDR1 and CDR2 are SGHRS and YFSETQ. The CDR3 runs 15 residues.

The chain has TRBV28 and TRBJ2-3, with 8 bases matching TRBD2. CDR1 and CDR2 from the germline V gene are MDHEN and SYDVKM. V dropped 6 bases and J dropped 0; count of bases not matched to a gene: 2. This CDR3 is 14 amino acids long. The CDR3 loop reads CASRPSGSTDTQYF. CDR3 in DNA: TGTGCCAGCAGACCTAGCGGGAGCACAGATACGCAGTATTTT.

This chain's CDR3 is CTSSQESSGRNTQYF. CDR3 sequence (DNA): TGCACCAGCAGCCAAGAATCTAGCGGGAGGAATACGCAGTATTTT. The gene calls are TRBV1 and TRBJ2-3; TRBD2, the D gene given by the table, was not confirmed from the DNA. TRBV1 is tagged as a pseudogene. CDR3 size: 15 residues.